This T cell receptor beta chain was sequenced for a study of cytomegalovirus exposure and HLA in healthy donors. The PCR employed 60 Vbeta primers together with 13 Jbeta primers. TCRdb's copy holds only in-frame clones and misses some; the assay was immunoSEQ multiplex PCR. The table lists about 120,000 clones, around four fifths of them singletons. Trimming took off 4 bases at V and 6 bases at J, with 14 bases between the two ends. This CDR3 is 13 amino acids long. Germline CDR1 is SGDLS and CDR2 is YYNGEE. Material: PBMCs. This TCR was recovered from a man in his fifties or sixties in good health and CMV-seropositive. The rearrangement uses TRBV9 and TRBJ2-7; tentatively, D is TRBD1 (6 bases). The CDR3 protein is CASSRQDSSEQYF. DNA for the CDR3: TGTGCCAGCAGCCGCCAGGACAGTAGCGAGCAGTACTTC. Based on the CDR3 plus reference TRBV9 and TRBJ2-7, the full variable domain is DSGVTQTPKHLITATGQRVTLRCSPRSGDLSVYWYQQSLDQGLQFLIQYYNGEERAKGNILERFSAQQFPDLHSELNLSSLELGDSALYFCASSRQDSSEQYFGPGTRLTVT.